These 30 T cell receptor beta chains were all obtained from the same sample, sequenced in a study of cytomegalovirus exposure and HLA in healthy donors. Generated by immunoSEQ multiplex PCR, the TCRdb table keeps only in-frame clones and is missing some. Among fewer than 250,000 clones listed, over 70% were seen once. The sequenced sample consisted of PBMCs. The source is a woman under 40 in good health and CMV-seropositive.

The chain carries TRBV7-8 and TRBJ1-2, with D uncertain. Trimming removed 5 bases from V and 13 bases from J, with 26 bases in between. From germline, CDR1 is SGHVS and CDR2 FQNEAQ. This CDR3 comprises 15 residues. The CDR3 loop reads CASSQSGSSNPSCTF. As DNA, the CDR3 is TGTGCCAGCAGCCAGTCCGGGTCCTCCAACCCCAGTTGCACCTTC.

The chain uses TRBV7-2 and TRBJ2-3; D perhaps matches TRBD2 (6 bases). Germline-derived CDR1 and CDR2 are SGHTA and FQGNSA. Trimming stripped 1 base from V and 0 bases from J, with 17 bases between. This CDR3 is built from 18 residues. CDR3 in DNA: TGTGCCAGCAGCTTAGGGGTGGGGGGAGGCAAAAGCACAGATACGCAGTATTTT. Protein: CASSLGVGGGKSTDTQYF.

The chain carries TRBV18 and TRBJ1-2; TRBD1 matches 7 bases. The germline CDR1 and CDR2 sequences are KGHSH and LQKENI. Trimming removed 0 bases from V and 7 bases from J; junction bases left unmatched: 5. The CDR3 has 14 residues. The DNA for the CDR3 is TGTGCCAGCTCACCACCGGCAGGGACAGCTGGCTACACCTTC. It codes for CASSPPAGTAGYTF.

The V and J genes are TRBV7-6 and TRBJ1-1, with 7 nucleotides matching TRBD1. Germline values: CDR1 SGHVS, CDR2 FNYEAQ. This CDR3 is 14 amino acids long. The J segment lost 1 base and the V segment lost 1 base, leaving 0 bases of the junction unmatched. As DNA, the CDR3 is TGTGCCAGCAGCTTAGGGACAGGGAACACTGAAGCTTTCTTT. It codes for CASSLGTGNTEAFF.

The rearrangement links TRBV18 to TRBJ2-2; no clear D gene. Trimming removed 1 base at V and 4 bases at J, with 4 bases between. The CDR3 contains 13 residues. Germline-derived CDR1 and CDR2 are KGHSH and LQKENI. The CDR3 spells CASSPLGTGELFF. DNA for the CDR3: TGTGCCAGCTCACCACTGGGCACCGGGGAGCTGTTTTTT.

The chain links TRBV5-1 to TRBJ1-1; TRBD1 aligns across 12 bases. CDR3 length equals 14 residues. The trim removed 3 bases at V and 7 bases at J, leaving 4 bases unmatched. Germline V gene data show CDR1 as SGHRS and CDR2 as YFSETQ. CDR3 amino acids: CASSSGQGAIEAFF. For the CDR3, the DNA is TGCGCCAGCAGCTCGGGACAGGGGGCCATTGAAGCTTTCTTT.

The chain has TRBV7-9 and TRBJ2-5, with D unresolved. The ends were cut back, 5 bases at V and 5 bases at J, with 15 bases in the middle. Germline V gene data show CDR1 as SEHNR and CDR2 as FQNEAQ (reference sequence). This CDR3 comprises 14 residues. The CDR3 sequence: CASSPQIRWETQYF. CDR3 in DNA: TGTGCCAGCAGCCCTCAGATCCGCTGGGAGACCCAGTACTTC.

This rearrangement joins TRBV27 to TRBJ2-1; 7 bases are shared with TRBD2. Germline CDR1 MNHEY, CDR2 SMNVEV (reference sequence). This CDR3 has 20 residues. After removal of 1 base from V and 4 bases from J, the junction contained 19 bases not matched to a gene. The CDR3 sequence is CASSLLFKGLGLADYNEQFF. The CDR3, as DNA: TGTGCCAGCAGTTTATTGTTCAAGGGTTTGGGGCTAGCGGATTACAATGAGCAGTTCTTC.

The chain recombines TRBV11-3 with TRBJ2-7; D gene uncertain. Between the trimmed V and J ends, which lost 0 bases and 3 bases, there was a span of 15 bases. Germline V CDR1 and CDR2: SGHNT, YENEEA. The CDR3 sequence is 16 residues long. CDR3 nucleotides: TGTGCCAGCAGCTTAGACGGACGGGTAGCTCGCTACGAGCAGTACTTC. Translation gives CASSLDGRVARYEQYF.

The rearrangement joins TRBV5-4 to TRBJ1-2; no firm D call. Trimming removed 5 bases from V and 2 bases from J, with 13 bases in between. The CDR3 consists of 14 residues. The germline V gene encodes CDR1 SGHNT and CDR2 YYREEE (reference sequence). This CDR3 is CASSLTVGNYGYTF. CDR3 DNA sequence: TGTGCCAGCAGTTTGACGGTAGGAAACTATGGCTACACCTTC.

The chain has TRBV5-6 and TRBJ2-7, with D perhaps TRBD2 (6 bases). Germline-derived CDR1 and CDR2 are SGHDT and YYEEEE. This CDR3 spans 15 amino acids. The V end lost 0 bases, the J end lost 0 bases, and 10 bases lay between the germline ends. CDR3 in amino acids: CASSLDAGISYEQYF. The CDR3 DNA follows: TGTGCCAGCAGCTTGGATGCGGGGATCTCCTACGAGCAGTACTTC.

This clone has a single count. The chain combines TRBV10-3 with TRBJ2-3; 11 nucleotides agree with TRBD2. V dropped 6 bases and J dropped 5; count of bases not matched to a gene: 13. CDR1 is ENHRY, CDR2 SYGVKD, per germline. CDR3 length: 17 residues. CDR3 protein: CAIRPDLASGRKDTQYF. DNA for the CDR3: TGTGCCATCAGGCCTGACTTGGCTAGCGGGAGGAAAGATACGCAGTATTTT.

The gene calls are TRBV27 and TRBJ2-7; D is perhaps TRBD2 (5 bases). The germline V gene has CDR1 MNHEY and CDR2 SMNVEV (reference sequence). The V end was cut by 3 bases, the J end by 5 bases, with 26 bases between. The CDR3 is 18 residues long. CDR3 in DNA: TGTGCCAGCAGTTTCTCAAGTAGACGAATAGAGGGATATAACGAGCAGTACTTC. It codes for CASSFSSRRIEGYNEQYF.

On this clone itself: The sample carries other DNA sequences with the same CDR3. This chain joins TRBV18 and TRBJ2-7, with D unresolved. Trimming pared 0 bases from V and 1 base from J, leaving 4 bases between. The CDR3 spans 13 residues. CDR1 and CDR2 from the germline V gene are KGHSH and LQKENI. CDR3 sequence: CASSPPSSYEQYF. As DNA, the CDR3 is TGTGCCAGCTCACCACCTTCTTCCTACGAGCAGTACTTC.

Points on this clone: Mismatch with germline at one junction end may stem from a read error. This sample includes further DNA sequences coding for the same CDR3. V and J are TRBV29-1 and TRBJ2-6, with D perhaps matching TRBD2 (6 bases). This CDR3 spans 12 amino acids. The germline V gene encodes CDR1 SQVTM and CDR2 ANQGSEA. The CDR3 nucleotides read TGTAGCGGTTCCTCTGGGGCCAACGTCCTGACTTTC. Its protein product is CSGSSGANVLTF.

The chain carries TRBV7-9 and TRBJ2-5; 9 bases match TRBD2. Looked up from germline, CDR1 is SEHNR and CDR2 is FQNEAQ (reference sequence). This CDR3 spans 16 amino acids. With 3 bases clipped from V and 3 bases from J, the junction kept 8 bases outside the gene matches. The DNA of the CDR3 is TGTGCCAGCAGCTTTCCAGTAGCGGGAGTGAAAGAGACCCAGTACTTC. It encodes CASSFPVAGVKETQYF.

The chain uses TRBV7-8 and TRBJ2-1; D not certain. The CDR3 runs 13 residues. CDR1 is SGHVS, CDR2 FQNEAQ, per germline. V lost 3 bases to trimming and J lost 8 bases, with 11 bases between them. The CDR3: CASSFRAMYEQFF. The CDR3 DNA sequence: TGTGCCAGCAGCTTCCGGGCGATGTATGAGCAGTTCTTC.

The chain is built from TRBV5-6 and TRBJ1-5, with D maybe TRBD1 (6 bases). The V gene's germline CDR1 is SGHDT and CDR2 YYEEEE. V lost 0 bases and J lost 6, with 13 bases in between. This CDR3 is 15 amino acids long. The CDR3 loop reads CASSLGWGAGQPQHF. The CDR3 nucleotides are TGTGCCAGCAGCTTGGGTTGGGGGGCAGGTCAGCCCCAGCATTTT.

The gene calls are TRBV4-1 and TRBJ2-2, with D unresolved. The CDR3 consists of 14 residues. Germline assignment: CDR1 MGHRA and CDR2 YSYEKL. Trimming left V 2 bases short and J 4 bases short, with 8 bases between. DNA of the CDR3: TGCGCCAGCAGCCAACCAGGCGGCACCGGGGAGCTGTTTTTT. Translating gives CASSQPGGTGELFF.

The J gene is TRBJ1-2, the V gene TRBV6-5; possible D gene TRBD1, 5 bases. Deletions cut 5 bases from V and 8 bases from J, with 15 bases between. The CDR3 is 13 amino acids. The germline gives CDR1 MNHEY, CDR2 SVGAGI. The chain's CDR3 is CASSVSARGGYTF. The DNA for the CDR3 is TGTGCCAGCAGTGTTTCAGCCCGGGGCGGCTACACCTTC.

The chain carries TRBV6-5 and TRBJ2-7; 9 nucleotides align to TRBD1. From germline, CDR1 is MNHEY and CDR2 SVGAGI. The CDR3 extends over 14 amino acids. The V segment lost 6 bases and the J segment 0 bases; nucleotides outside the gene matches: 3. CDR3 in amino acids: CASRGTGSSYEQYF. The DNA of the CDR3 is TGTGCCAGCAGGGGGACAGGGAGCTCCTACGAGCAGTACTTC.

The genes are TRBV14 and TRBJ2-3; TRBD2 aligns across 8 bases. J lost 5 bases, V lost 1 base, and 11 bases had no gene match. Germline CDR1 and CDR2: SGHDN and FVKESK. This CDR3 comprises 17 residues. The chain's CDR3 is CASSQATGGPREDTQYF. The CDR3 nucleotides are TGTGCCAGCAGCCAAGCGACGGGAGGGCCTAGAGAAGATACGCAGTATTTT. Full variable domain (remainder filled in from reference TRBV14 and TRBJ2-3): EAGVTQFPSHSVIEKGQTVTLRCDPISGHDNLYWYRRVMGKEIKFLLHFVKESKQDESGMPNNRFLAERTGGTYSTLKVQPAELEDSGVYFCASSQATGGPREDTQYFGPGTRLTVL.

The chain employs TRBV9 and TRBJ2-1, with D unresolved. V was pared by 6 bases and J by 5 bases, with 0 bases between. Germline CDR1 and CDR2: SGDLS and YYNGEE. The CDR3 loop spans 9 amino acids. The CDR3 reads CASNNEQFF. DNA for the CDR3: TGTGCCAGCAACAATGAGCAGTTCTTC.

The chain carries TRBV30 and TRBJ2-3, with D perhaps given as TRBD1 or TRBD2 (5 bases each). Germline-derived CDR1 and CDR2 are GTSNPN and SVGIG (reference sequence). This CDR3 comprises 15 residues. The V and J ends lost 3 bases and 2 bases respectively, with 15 bases between them. The CDR3 reads CAWSPPWGYTDTQYF. CDR3 coding DNA: TGTGCCTGGAGCCCCCCATGGGGGTACACAGATACGCAGTATTTT.

The chain uses TRBV27 and TRBJ2-5, with D tentatively TRBD2 (7 bases). Germline CDR1 MNHEY, CDR2 SMNVEV (reference sequence). CDR3 length equals 14 residues. V lost 6 bases to trimming and J lost 4 bases, with 15 bases between them. CDR3 loop: CASRQKGGGETQYF. The CDR3 bases are TGTGCCAGCAGACAAAAGGGGGGGGGAGAGACCCAGTACTTC.

In nucleotides, the CDR3 is TGCGCCAGCAGCTTGTCTGTAGGACAGGAAAAAAACATTCAGTACTTC. The encoded protein is CASSLSVGQEKNIQYF. The J gene is TRBJ2-4, the V gene TRBV5-1; the match to TRBD1 covers 7 bases. The CDR3 covers 16 residues. Trimming cost V 1 base and J 4 bases; bases outside gene matches: 8. CDR1 SGHRS and CDR2 YFSETQ come from the germline V gene.

This clone was counted a few times. The same CDR3 is also encoded by other DNA sequences in this sample. V usage is TRBV27 and J usage is TRBJ2-7; D is unresolved. V lost 3 bases and J 3 bases, leaving 3 bases between the germline ends. The CDR3 is 11 amino acids. CDR1 and CDR2 from the germline V gene are MNHEY and SMNVEV (reference sequence). The CDR3 nucleotides read TGTGCCAGCAGTTTTGGCTACGAGCAGTACTTC. Protein: CASSFGYEQYF.

This clone was recorded a few times. The gene calls are TRBV2 and TRBJ1-5; D not certain. Trimming stripped 3 bases from V and 7 bases from J, with 7 bases between. Germline V gene data show CDR1 as SNHLY and CDR2 as FYNNEI. The CDR3 is made up of 12 amino acids. The CDR3: CASSEVGQPQHF. CDR3 in DNA: TGTGCCAGCAGTGAGGTAGGGCAGCCCCAGCATTTT.

The CDR3 DNA reads as TGTGCCAGCAGTTACGTGGCGGGAGAGCAGTTCTTC. Translation gives CASSYVAGEQFF. The rearrangement links TRBV6-5 to TRBJ2-1; D perhaps matches TRBD2 (6 bases). V was trimmed by 2 bases and J by 10 bases, leaving 9 bases between them. Germline V lookup: CDR1 MNHEY, CDR2 SVGAGI. This CDR3 region has 12 residues.

This chain uses TRBV6-1 with TRBJ1-2; TRBD1 might be the D (6 bases). Germline assignment: CDR1 MNHNS and CDR2 SASEGT. Trimming took off 4 bases at V and 0 bases at J, with 12 bases between the two ends. This CDR3 region has 15 residues. The CDR3 loop is CASSARDNSNYGYTF. Here the CDR3 DNA reads TGTGCCAGCAGTGCCCGGGACAACTCTAACTATGGCTACACCTTC.